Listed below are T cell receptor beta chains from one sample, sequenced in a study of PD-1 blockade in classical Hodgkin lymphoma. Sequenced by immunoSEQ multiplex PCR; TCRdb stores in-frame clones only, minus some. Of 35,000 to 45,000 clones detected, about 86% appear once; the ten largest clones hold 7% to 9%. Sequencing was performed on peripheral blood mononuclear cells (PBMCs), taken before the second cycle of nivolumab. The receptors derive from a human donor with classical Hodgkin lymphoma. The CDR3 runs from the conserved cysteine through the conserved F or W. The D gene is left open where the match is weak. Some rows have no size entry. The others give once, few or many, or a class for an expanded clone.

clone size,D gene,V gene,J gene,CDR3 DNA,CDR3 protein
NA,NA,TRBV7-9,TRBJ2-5,TGTGCCAGCAGATTCGGGACTTTTCAAGAGACCCAGTACTTC,CASRFGTFQETQYF
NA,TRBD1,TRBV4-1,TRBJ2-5,TGCGCCAGCAGCCGAACCGGGACAGGGGTTCAAGAGACCCAGTACTTC,CASSRTGTGVQETQYF
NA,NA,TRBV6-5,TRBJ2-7,TGTGCCAGCGGAAGTGATCCCTACGAGCAGTACTTC,CASGSDPYEQYF
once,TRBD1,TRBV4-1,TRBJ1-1,TGCGCCAGCAGCCAGGTGACAGGGATGAACACTGAAGCTTTCTTT,CASSQVTGMNTEAFF
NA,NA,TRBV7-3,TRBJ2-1,TGTGCCAGCAGCTTAGGCGAGGAGCAGTTCTTC,CASSLGEEQFF
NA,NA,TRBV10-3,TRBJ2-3,TGTGCCATCAGTGGCTCAACTACAGGGTTCTTAACAGATACGCAGTATTTT,CAISGSTTGFLTDTQYF
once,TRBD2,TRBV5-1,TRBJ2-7,TGCGCCAGCAGCTCCCTAGGGAGCGGGAGCTACGAGCAGTACTTC,CASSSLGSGSYEQYF
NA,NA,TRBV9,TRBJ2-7,TGTGCCAGCAGCGAGGATGGGGACGAGCAGTACTTC,CASSEDGDEQYF
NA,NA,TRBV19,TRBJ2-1,TGTGCCAGTAGTAAGGGGCTAGCGTTGAACAATGAGCAGTTCTTC,CASSKGLALNNEQFF
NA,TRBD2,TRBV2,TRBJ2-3,TGTGCCAGCAGCGGACTAGCGGGAGGTGTTCTAGGGGGAGATACGCAGTATTTT,CASSGLAGGVLGGDTQYF
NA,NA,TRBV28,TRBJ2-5,TGTGCCAGCAGTTTCCCTGGGGGGTTGGAGACCCAGTACTTC,CASSFPGGLETQYF
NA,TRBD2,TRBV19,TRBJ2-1,TGTGCCAGTAGTACCGGGACTAGCGGGAGGGCCTCCTACAATGAGCAGTTCTTC,CASSTGTSGRASYNEQFF
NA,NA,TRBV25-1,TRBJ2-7,TGTGCCAGCAGTGTAGCCGGGGGTGCCTACGAGCAGTACTTC,CASSVAGGAYEQYF
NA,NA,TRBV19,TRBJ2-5,TGTGCCAGTAGTATAGGCATCGGAGAGACCCAGTACTTC,CASSIGIGETQYF
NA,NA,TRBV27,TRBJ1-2,TGTGCCAGCAGCCCCATCGGGGGCCTCGGTGGCTACACCTTC,CASSPIGGLGGYTF
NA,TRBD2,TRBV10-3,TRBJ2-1,TGTGCCATTCAGCGGGAGCAAAACAATGAGCAGTTCTTC,CAIQREQNNEQFF
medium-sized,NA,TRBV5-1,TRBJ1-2,TGCGCCAGCAGCTTGGGAGGGGCAGGAGCTAACTATGGCTACACCTTC,CASSLGGAGANYGYTF
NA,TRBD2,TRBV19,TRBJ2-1,TGTGCCAGTAACGGGGGGGTCTACAATGAGCAGTTCTTC,CASNGGVYNEQFF
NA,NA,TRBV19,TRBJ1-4,TGTGCCAGTAGTATAGATCTTGGAGGCGAAAAACTGTTTTTT,CASSIDLGGEKLFF
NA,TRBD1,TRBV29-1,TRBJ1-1,TGCAGCGTTAGAACCGGGACAGGGGAGACTGAAGCTTTCTTT,CSVRTGTGETEAFF
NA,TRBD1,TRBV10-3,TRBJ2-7,TGTGCCATCAATTCTGGACAGGTCCTGAGCTCCTACGAGCAGTACTTC,CAINSGQVLSSYEQYF
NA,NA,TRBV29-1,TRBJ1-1,TGCAGCGTGGGTGGACAGCTAAACACTGAAGCTTTCTTT,CSVGGQLNTEAFF
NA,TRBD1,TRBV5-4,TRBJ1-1,TGTGCCAGCAGCTTGGACCGGGACAGGGGCCCTGAAGCTTTCTTT,CASSLDRDRGPEAFF
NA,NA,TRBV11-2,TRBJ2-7,TGTGCCAGCAGCTTTACAGGGAAAGCCTACGAGCAGTACTTC,CASSFTGKAYEQYF